Here is one T cell receptor (beta chain) with its context. This entry is derived from a study of blood T cell repertoires in COVID-19. Germline CDR1 is MDHEN and CDR2 is SYDVKM. The CDR3 runs 17 residues. Trimming stripped 3 bases from V and 0 bases from J, with 17 bases between. Residents of 24 US areas, aged roughly 18 to 89 years, made up the participants. Clinical history reported by participants formed the basis on which cohorts were assigned. What the recovered Cohort 3 donors had was two negative PCRs, clearance, or symptom resolution. Authors' methods: The assay estimated nucleated cells by amplifying reference gene primers. The table came from immunoSEQ multiplex PCR; TCRdb's copy has only in-frame clones and leaves some out. From that table come the V and J calls and clone size; the DNA was used to work out D and trimming. The table records under 300,000 clones, about 90% of them present only once.

V and J are TRBV28 and TRBJ1-1; maybe TRBD1 (6 bases). The sequenced material came from PBMCs or T cells enriched from blood (not recorded which). The receptor's source is a woman in her sixties or seventies who had recovered from COVID-19. The CDR3 protein is CASSLPYAGQMNTEAFF. The CDR3 coding sequence is TGTGCCAGCAGTTTGCCCTACGCTGGACAGATGAACACTGAAGCTTTCTTT.